This entry lists 3 T cell receptor beta chains sequenced from one sample in a study of T and B cells in COVID-19 patients (dated by TCRdb to the early 2020s). Genomic DNA extracted from blood was used in amounts of about 220-500 ng for amplification of TRB repertoires. Sequencing used an Illumina MiSeq. TRB rearrangements were amplified by multiplex PCR with BIOMED2 TRB-A/B primer pools. The raw public reads went through TCRdb reprocessing: fastp at Q25, MiXCR clone calling, in-frame beta chains kept. Entries that share a CDR3 protein sequence are merged under the most common genes and DNA. The sample table contains 3,300 or so distinct CDR3 sequences; only one count was recorded for roughly 21% of them. The ten largest clones add up to roughly a fifth of the sample. Sequencing was performed on blood. Receptors originate from a human donor with active COVID-19.

In its sample, this clonotype ranks as medium-sized (0.01 to 0.1%). The chain is built from TRBV6-5 and TRBJ1-1; 8 bases fit TRBD1. The germline gives CDR1 MNHEY, CDR2 SVGAGI. The CDR3 covers 13 residues. The junction had 7 bases not matched to a gene; V was cut back by 6 bases and J by 7 bases. The CDR3 DNA follows: TGTGCCAGCAGGAGGACAGGGTGGGATGAAGCTTTCTTT. This translates into CASRRTGWDEAFF.

The rearrangement joins TRBV28 to TRBJ2-7, with D perhaps assigned TRBD1 or TRBD2 (5 bases each). This CDR3 is built from 14 residues. Trimming removed 3 bases from V and 2 bases from J, with 11 bases in between. The germline gives CDR1 MDHEN, CDR2 SYDVKM. The CDR3, as DNA: TGTGCCAGCAGTTTGGGTGAGGGGACCTACGAGCAGTACTTC. Its translation: CASSLGEGTYEQYF.

The J gene is TRBJ2-1, the V gene TRBV29-1, with unresolved D. Between the trimmed V and J ends, which lost 3 bases and 8 bases, there was a span of 11 bases. CDR3 length equals 12 residues. Germline lookup yields CDR1 SQVTM and CDR2 ANQGSEA. The CDR3 loop reads CSVEKDKDEQFF. The CDR3 region has the DNA TGCAGCGTTGAGAAAGATAAGGATGAGCAGTTCTTC.